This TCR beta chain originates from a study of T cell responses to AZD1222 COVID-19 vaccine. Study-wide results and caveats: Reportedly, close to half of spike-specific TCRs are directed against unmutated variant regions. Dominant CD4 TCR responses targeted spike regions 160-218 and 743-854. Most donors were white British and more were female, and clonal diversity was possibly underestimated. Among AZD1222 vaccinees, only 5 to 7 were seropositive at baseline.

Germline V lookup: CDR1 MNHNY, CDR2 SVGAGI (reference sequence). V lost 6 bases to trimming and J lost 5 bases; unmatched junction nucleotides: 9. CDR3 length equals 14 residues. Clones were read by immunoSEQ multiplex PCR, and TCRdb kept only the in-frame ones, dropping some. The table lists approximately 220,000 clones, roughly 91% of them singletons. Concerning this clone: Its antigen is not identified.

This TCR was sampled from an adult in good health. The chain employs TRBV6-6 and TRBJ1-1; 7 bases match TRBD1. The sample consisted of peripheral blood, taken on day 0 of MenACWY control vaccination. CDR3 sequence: CASSLQGEKTEAFF. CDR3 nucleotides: TGTGCCAGCAGCTTGCAGGGGGAGAAAACTGAAGCTTTCTTT.